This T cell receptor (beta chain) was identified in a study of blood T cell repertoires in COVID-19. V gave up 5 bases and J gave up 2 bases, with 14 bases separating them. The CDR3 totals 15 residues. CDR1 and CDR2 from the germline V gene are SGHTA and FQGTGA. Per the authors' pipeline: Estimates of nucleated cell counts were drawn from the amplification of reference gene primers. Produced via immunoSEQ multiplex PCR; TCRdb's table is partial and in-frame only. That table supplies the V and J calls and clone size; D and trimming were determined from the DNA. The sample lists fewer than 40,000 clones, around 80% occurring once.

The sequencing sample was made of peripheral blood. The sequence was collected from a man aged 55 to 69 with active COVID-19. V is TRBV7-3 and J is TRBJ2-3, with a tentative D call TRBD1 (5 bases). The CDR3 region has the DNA TGTGCCAGCAGCCAAGGTCCAGGGCTCACAGATACGCAGTATTTT. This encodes CASSQGPGLTDTQYF.